This is a list of T cell receptor beta chains from one sample in a study of cytomegalovirus exposure and HLA in healthy donors. Data came from immunoSEQ multiplex PCR; TCRdb stores just in-frame clones and leaves some out. The data hold more than 150,000 clones, with roughly 82% observed a single time. The specimen was PBMCs. The receptors stem from a woman in her forties or fifties in good health and CMV-seropositive. The CDR3 runs from the conserved cysteine through the conserved F or W. Each record gives: V gene, clone size, J gene, D gene, CDR3 protein, CDR3 DNA. A D gene is named only where the DNA matches it firmly. The size entry is marked missing in some rows and otherwise reads once, few, many or a size class.

v_call: TRBV4-2; clone_size: .; j_call: TRBJ2-3; d_call: TRBD2; cdr3_aa: CASSQAAASGIDTQYF; cdr3_nt: TGTGCCAGCAGCCAAGCAGCGGCTAGCGGGATAGATACGCAGTATTTT
v_call: TRBV14; clone_size: .; j_call: TRBJ2-3; d_call: .; cdr3_aa: CASSLGIIYTDTQYF; cdr3_nt: TGTGCCAGCAGCCTCGGGATAATCTACACAGATACGCAGTATTTT
v_call: TRBV7-9; clone_size: once; j_call: TRBJ2-6; d_call: .; cdr3_aa: CASSSRDTLVPGANVLTF; cdr3_nt: TGTGCCAGCAGCTCCCGGGACACCTTAGTACCTGGGGCCAACGTCCTGACTTTC
v_call: TRBV29-1; clone_size: once; j_call: TRBJ2-7; d_call: .; cdr3_aa: CSAAGTEHYEQYF; cdr3_nt: TGCAGCGCCGCCGGGACTGAACACTACGAGCAGTACTTC
v_call: TRBV28; clone_size: .; j_call: TRBJ1-2; d_call: TRBD1; cdr3_aa: CASGTVLANYGYTF; cdr3_nt: TGTGCCAGCGGGACAGTCTTAGCTAACTATGGCTACACCTTC
v_call: TRBV5-6; clone_size: .; j_call: TRBJ1-2; d_call: TRBD1; cdr3_aa: CASSPTYRGGYGYTF; cdr3_nt: TGTGCCAGCAGCCCCACCTACAGGGGCGGGTATGGCTACACCTTC
v_call: TRBV6-5; clone_size: once; j_call: TRBJ2-3; d_call: .; cdr3_aa: CASSYSDNRPDTQYF; cdr3_nt: TGTGCCAGCAGTTACTCAGACAACCGACCAGATACGCAGTATTTT
v_call: TRBV9; clone_size: once; j_call: TRBJ2-2; d_call: TRBD2; cdr3_aa: CASSYQGLAGGELFF; cdr3_nt: TGTGCCAGCAGCTACCAGGGACTAGCTGGGGGGGAGCTGTTTTTT
v_call: TRBV12-2; clone_size: .; j_call: TRBJ2-1; d_call: .; cdr3_aa: CASRSTGIYYNEQFF; cdr3_nt: TGTGCAAGTCGCTCCACCGGGATCTACTACAATGAGCAGTTCTTC
v_call: TRBV28; clone_size: .; j_call: TRBJ2-7; d_call: .; cdr3_aa: CASRSQAYEQYF; cdr3_nt: TGTGCCAGCAGATCACAGGCCTACGAGCAGTACTTC
v_call: TRBV5-1; clone_size: few; j_call: TRBJ2-7; d_call: TRBD1; cdr3_aa: CASSLGQGPYEQYF; cdr3_nt: TGCGCCAGCAGCTTGGGACAGGGGCCCTACGAGCAGTACTTC
v_call: TRBV29-1; clone_size: .; j_call: TRBJ2-3; d_call: TRBD1; cdr3_aa: CSVLPGQGTNTQYF; cdr3_nt: TGCAGCGTCTTACCGGGACAGGGGACGAATACGCAGTATTTT
v_call: TRBV5-6; clone_size: .; j_call: TRBJ2-3; d_call: TRBD2; cdr3_aa: CASSYSGGGKDTQYF; cdr3_nt: TGTGCCAGCAGCTATAGCGGGGGGGGGAAAGATACGCAGTATTTT
v_call: TRBV19; clone_size: .; j_call: TRBJ2-5; d_call: .; cdr3_aa: CASPRGGVETQYF; cdr3_nt: TGTGCCAGTCCAAGAGGGGGGGTGGAGACCCAGTACTTC
v_call: TRBV19; clone_size: .; j_call: TRBJ2-2; d_call: .; cdr3_aa: CASSIQGTVAGELFF; cdr3_nt: TGTGCCAGTAGTATACAGGGGACGGTGGCCGGGGAGCTGTTTTTT
v_call: TRBV9; clone_size: .; j_call: TRBJ2-3; d_call: TRBD2; cdr3_aa: CASSQAGGRIDTQYF; cdr3_nt: TGTGCCAGCAGCCAGGCGGGGGGGCGTATAGATACGCAGTATTTT
v_call: TRBV29-1; clone_size: once; j_call: TRBJ2-5; d_call: TRBD2; cdr3_aa: CSVGGLAGVETQYF; cdr3_nt: TGCAGCGTTGGGGGACTAGCGGGGGTGGAGACCCAGTACTTC
v_call: TRBV6-5; clone_size: .; j_call: TRBJ2-7; d_call: .; cdr3_aa: CASSYSVQGQYEQYF; cdr3_nt: TGTGCCAGCAGTTACTCAGTCCAGGGGCAGTACGAGCAGTACTTC
v_call: TRBV28; clone_size: .; j_call: TRBJ1-5; d_call: .; cdr3_aa: CASSLGGGPQHF; cdr3_nt: TGTGCCAGCAGTTTGGGGGGGGGCCCCCAGCATTTT
v_call: TRBV6-1; clone_size: few; j_call: TRBJ1-2; d_call: .; cdr3_aa: CASRDRINYGYTF; cdr3_nt: TGTGCCAGCAGGGACAGAATTAACTATGGCTACACCTTC
v_call: TRBV29-1; clone_size: .; j_call: TRBJ1-2; d_call: .; cdr3_aa: CSATLQVSYGYTF; cdr3_nt: TGCAGCGCAACATTACAGGTTTCCTATGGCTACACCTTC
v_call: TRBV2; clone_size: .; j_call: TRBJ1-3; d_call: TRBD1; cdr3_aa: CASSWTGIASGNTIYF; cdr3_nt: TGTGCCAGCAGTTGGACAGGTATTGCCTCTGGAAACACCATATATTTT
v_call: TRBV30; clone_size: .; j_call: TRBJ1-4; d_call: .; cdr3_aa: CAWGPGHATNEKLFF; cdr3_nt: TGTGCCTGGGGGCCGGGACACGCAACTAATGAAAAACTGTTTTTT
v_call: TRBV6-1; clone_size: .; j_call: TRBJ2-1; d_call: .; cdr3_aa: CASSRAISYNEQFF; cdr3_nt: TGTGCCAGTTCCAGGGCCATCTCCTACAATGAGCAGTTCTTC
v_call: TRBV10-3; clone_size: once; j_call: TRBJ1-2; d_call: .; cdr3_aa: CAINSLGGYGYTF; cdr3_nt: TGTGCCATCAATTCGTTAGGGGGCTATGGCTACACCTTC
v_call: TRBV2; clone_size: .; j_call: TRBJ1-6; d_call: .; cdr3_aa: CASKGPGINNSPLHF; cdr3_nt: TGTGCCAGCAAGGGGCCAGGTATAAATAATTCACCCCTCCACTTT
v_call: TRBV7-2; clone_size: .; j_call: TRBJ1-2; d_call: TRBD1; cdr3_aa: CASSPNPGTAVNYGYTF; cdr3_nt: TGTGCCAGCAGCCCAAACCCCGGGACAGCTGTTAACTATGGCTACACCTTC
v_call: TRBV6-1; clone_size: .; j_call: TRBJ1-2; d_call: .; cdr3_aa: CASSESGQGYTF; cdr3_nt: TGTGCCAGCAGTGAATCAGGGCAGGGCTACACCTTC
v_call: TRBV6-6; clone_size: .; j_call: TRBJ2-7; d_call: .; cdr3_aa: CASSYQQDSYEQYF; cdr3_nt: TGTGCCAGCAGTTACCAACAGGACTCCTACGAGCAGTACTTC
v_call: TRBV7-9; clone_size: .; j_call: TRBJ1-1; d_call: .; cdr3_aa: CASTISAGQNTEAFF; cdr3_nt: TGTGCCAGCACCATTTCGGCAGGGCAGAACACTGAAGCTTTCTTT
v_call: TRBV6-6; clone_size: .; j_call: TRBJ2-7; d_call: .; cdr3_aa: CASSYYSTYEQYF; cdr3_nt: TGTGCCAGCAGTTACTACAGTACCTACGAGCAGTACTTC
v_call: TRBV5-1; clone_size: .; j_call: TRBJ2-1; d_call: TRBD2; cdr3_aa: CASSLVSGGGNNEQFF; cdr3_nt: TGCGCCAGCAGCTTGGTGTCCGGGGGGGGAAACAATGAGCAGTTCTTC
v_call: TRBV11-2; clone_size: .; j_call: TRBJ1-4; d_call: TRBD1; cdr3_aa: CASSFPTDRVVDEKLFF; cdr3_nt: TGTGCCAGCAGCTTTCCCACCGACAGGGTAGTCGATGAAAAACTGTTTTTT
v_call: TRBV27; clone_size: .; j_call: TRBJ1-2; d_call: .; cdr3_aa: CASSLRRTGYGYTF; cdr3_nt: TGTGCCAGCAGTTTAAGGCGTACAGGGTATGGCTACACCTTC
v_call: TRBV19; clone_size: .; j_call: TRBJ2-1; d_call: TRBD2; cdr3_aa: CASSILSSGGAREQFF; cdr3_nt: TGTGCCAGTAGTATTTTGTCTAGCGGGGGGGCCCGGGAGCAGTTCTTC
v_call: TRBV27; clone_size: .; j_call: TRBJ2-1; d_call: .; cdr3_aa: CASSLGEWNEQFF; cdr3_nt: TGTGCCAGCAGTTTAGGAGAGTGGAATGAGCAGTTCTTC
v_call: TRBV19; clone_size: once; j_call: TRBJ1-5; d_call: .; cdr3_aa: CASSILLESPNQPQHF; cdr3_nt: TGTGCCAGTAGTATTCTTTTGGAGTCCCCCAATCAGCCCCAGCATTTT
v_call: TRBV7-9; clone_size: .; j_call: TRBJ2-3; d_call: TRBD2; cdr3_aa: CASTPRGGGTDTQYF; cdr3_nt: TGTGCCAGCACCCCTCGGGGGGGCGGCACAGATACGCAGTATTTT
v_call: TRBV6-5; clone_size: .; j_call: TRBJ2-5; d_call: .; cdr3_aa: CASSYLTGQETQYF; cdr3_nt: TGTGCCAGCAGTTACTTGACAGGTCAAGAGACCCAGTACTTC
v_call: TRBV2; clone_size: .; j_call: TRBJ2-5; d_call: TRBD2; cdr3_aa: CASSAGGLKKETQYF; cdr3_nt: TGTGCCAGCAGCGCGGGAGGGTTGAAGAAAGAGACCCAGTACTTC
v_call: TRBV5-1; clone_size: .; j_call: TRBJ2-5; d_call: TRBD1; cdr3_aa: CASSATGGETQYF; cdr3_nt: TGCGCCAGCAGCGCGACAGGGGGGGAGACCCAGTACTTC
v_call: TRBV9; clone_size: once; j_call: TRBJ2-3; d_call: TRBD1; cdr3_aa: CASSEREGAGFADTQYF; cdr3_nt: TGTGCCAGCAGCGAGAGAGAGGGGGCCGGTTTCGCAGATACGCAGTATTTT